This T cell receptor (beta chain) was obtained from a study of T cell repertoires in ileal Crohn's disease. The assay was immunoSEQ multiplex PCR, and TCRdb's table has in-frame clones only and misses some. Of about 4,500 clones listed, roughly 69% are singletons. CDR1 is KGHSH and CDR2 is LQKENI in the germline V gene. Between the trimmed V and J ends, which lost 4 bases and 2 bases, there was a span of 9 bases. The CDR3 runs to 14 residues. This receptor was obtained from an adult with Crohn's disease. This sequence joins TRBV18 and TRBJ1-5, with D perhaps TRBD1 (5 bases). The specimen was ileal tissue. CDR3 sequence (DNA): TGTGCCAGCTCACAACAGGAAGGCAATCAGCCCCAGCATTTT. Translating gives CASSQQEGNQPQHF.